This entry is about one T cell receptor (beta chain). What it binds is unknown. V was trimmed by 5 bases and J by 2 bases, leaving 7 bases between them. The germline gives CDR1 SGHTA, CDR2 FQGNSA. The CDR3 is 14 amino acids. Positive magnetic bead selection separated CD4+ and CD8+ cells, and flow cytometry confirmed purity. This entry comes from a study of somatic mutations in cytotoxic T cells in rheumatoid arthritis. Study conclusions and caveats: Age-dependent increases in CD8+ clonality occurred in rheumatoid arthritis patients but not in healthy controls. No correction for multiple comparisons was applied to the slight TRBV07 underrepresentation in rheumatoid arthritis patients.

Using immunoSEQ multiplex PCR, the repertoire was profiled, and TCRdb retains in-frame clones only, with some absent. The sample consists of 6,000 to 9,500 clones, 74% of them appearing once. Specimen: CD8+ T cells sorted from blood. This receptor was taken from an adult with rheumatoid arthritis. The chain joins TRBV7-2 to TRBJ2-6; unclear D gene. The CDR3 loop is CASSPSTGANVLTF. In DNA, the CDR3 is TGTGCCAGCAGCCCATCTACTGGGGCCAACGTCCTGACTTTC.